This T cell receptor (beta chain) was obtained from a study of T cell responses to AZD1222 COVID-19 vaccine. Investigators merged groups given second doses at roughly 4 or roughly 12 weeks. Produced via immunoSEQ multiplex PCR; TCRdb's table is partial and in-frame only. This table holds around 140,000 clones, around nine tenths found once. V was pared by 3 bases and J by 2 bases, with 10 bases between. CDR3 size: 14 residues. Germline CDR1 and CDR2: SEHNR and FQNEAQ (reference sequence). This sequence originates from an adult who received the AZD1222 COVID-19 vaccine. This chain connects TRBV7-9 to TRBJ1-1, with D tentatively TRBD1 (5 bases). This specimen was peripheral blood, taken 28 days after the second AZD1222 dose. The chain's CDR3 is CASSFTGTNTEAFF. The CDR3, as DNA: TGTGCCAGCAGCTTTACCGGGACCAACACTGAAGCTTTCTTT.